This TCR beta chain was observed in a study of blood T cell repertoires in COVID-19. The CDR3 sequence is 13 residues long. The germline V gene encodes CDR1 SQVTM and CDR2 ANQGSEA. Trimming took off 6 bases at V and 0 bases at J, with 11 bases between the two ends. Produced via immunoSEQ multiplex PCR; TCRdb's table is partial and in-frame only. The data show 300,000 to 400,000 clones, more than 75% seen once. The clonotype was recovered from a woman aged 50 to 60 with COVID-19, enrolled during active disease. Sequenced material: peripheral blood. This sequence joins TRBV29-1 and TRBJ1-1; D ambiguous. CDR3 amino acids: CSVVRSMNTEAFF. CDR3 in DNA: TGCAGCGTCGTTAGGAGCATGAACACTGAAGCTTTCTTT.